This T cell receptor beta chain is from a study of blood T cell repertoires in COVID-19. Sequencing used immunoSEQ multiplex PCR; TCRdb keeps in-frame clones, though not all of them. The table shows 80,000 to 100,000 clones, with more than 70% occurring only once. The V gene's germline CDR1 is SGHTA and CDR2 FQGNSA. V shed 4 bases and J 0 bases; nucleotides not matched to a gene: 1. The CDR3 has 15 amino acids. The sample consisted of peripheral blood. The J gene is TRBJ1-5, the V gene TRBV7-2, with TRBD1 matching 9 bases. The sequence was obtained from a human donor in a cohort sampled during active COVID-19. The CDR3 region has the DNA TGTGCCAGCAGCTGGGGACAGGGTAGCAATCAGCCCCAGCATTTT. Translation: CASSWGQGSNQPQHF. Supplemented by reference TRBV7-2 and TRBJ1-5, the full variable domain reads GAGVSQSPSNKVTEKGKDVELRCDPISGHTALYWYRQSLGQGLEFLIYFQGNSAPDKSGLPSDRFSAERTGGSVSTLTIQRTQQEDSAVYLCASSWGQGSNQPQHFGDGTRLSIL.